Included here is one TCR beta chain sequence, with context. As yet, its antigen is unknown. This entry belongs to a study of OX40 agonist ivuxolimab in advanced cancers. Turning to the study itself: Ivuxolimab, an antibody acting as an agonist of OX40 (CD134), was used to treat patients. Study results and limitations: Antigen specificity was not determined for the expanded peripheral T cells. Within 6 weeks, CD4+ and CD8+ blood T cells expanded clonally at 0.1 to 3.0 mg/kg.

Sequencing used immunoSEQ multiplex PCR; TCRdb keeps in-frame clones, though not all of them. The sample includes tens of thousands of clones, 90% of them seen just once. This TCR derives from an adult with an advanced solid tumor such as melanoma, head and neck, liver or kidney cancer. The starting material was CD4+ or CD8+ T cells sorted from blood, obtained in a trial of the OX40 agonist ivuxolimab.

The CDR3 loop is CAWSRSLAKNIQYF. Here the CDR3 DNA reads TGTGCCTGGAGTAGGTCCTTAGCCAAAAACATTCAGTACTTC. V and J are TRBV30 and TRBJ2-4; no clear D gene. The CDR3 is 14 residues long. The V end lost 2 bases, the J end lost 0 bases, and 8 bases lay between the germline ends. Germline lookup yields CDR1 GTSNPN and CDR2 SVGIG (reference sequence). Looking up the rest from reference TRBV30 and TRBJ2-4 gives the full variable domain: SQTIHQWPATLVQPVGSPLSLECTVEGTSNPNLYWYRQAAGRGLQLLFYSVGIGQISSEVPQNLSASRPQDRQFILSSKKLLLSDSGFYLCAWSRSLAKNIQYFGAGTRLSVL.